This TCR beta chain came from a study of breast tumors, draining lymph nodes, adjacent tissues (dated by TCRdb to the mid-2010s). At the level of the whole study: Breast cancer patients provided tumor, adjacent nontumor tissue and axillary lymph nodes, and the study compared the TCR beta repertoires across these three sources. The study aimed to assess the relationships and possible T-cell exchange between tumor, surrounding tissue and draining lymph node repertoires in human breast cancer.

Sequencing relied on an Illumina HiSeq 2000. TCR beta chain libraries were generated through multiplex PCR amplification. High-throughput sequencing was used to analyze the amplified TCR beta chain products. TCRdb's own reprocessing of the public reads used fastp at Q25 and MiXCR and kept productive beta chains. Each CDR3 protein appears once, grouped with its most common genes and DNA. The sample table records some 150,000 distinct CDR3 sequences; 33% of these occur just once. 3.8% of the sample is taken by the ten largest. The axillary draining lymph nodes of breast cancer patients were the source of the lymph node samples. Trimming takes 1 base from V and 4 bases from J, and the germline ends sit 9 bases apart. Ends included, the CDR3 has 14 residues. Of all the DNA, just the CDR3 is kept, 42 bases in frame from base 1. CDR1 is given as SEHNR and CDR2 as FQNEAQ, both from the germline V gene (reference sequence).

A single count supports this clonotype. It lacks a known antigen. The conserved final phenylalanine or tryptophan is absent from the CDR3, which likely points to a read error. The investigation overall reported the following: The data were judged consistent with most tumor T cells deriving from the lymph node and then expanding within tumor tissue. T-cell repertoire diversity in tumors was found to be lower than in lymph nodes but higher than in nontumor tissue, and preferential V and J gene usage was observed. In luminal-like breast cancer, tumor and nontumor tissue repertoires resembled each other significantly more than in basal-like breast cancer. The conclusion that tumor T cells originate in lymph nodes was presented as consistent with a hypothesis rather than as directly demonstrated.

The receptor comes from a female donor with breast cancer. Some clones in this sample may be carry-over from other donors' samples. The sequencing input was axillary lymph node tissue. This chain is built from TRBV7-9 and TRBJ2-3, with no confident D gene call. For the CDR3, the sequence is CASSLGGGSDTQYL. The nucleotide sequence is TGTGCCAGCAGCTTAGGAGGTGGATCAGATACGCAGTATCTT.